These T cell receptor beta chains were read from a single sample in a study of shared clonotypes between healthy human individuals. Here immunoSEQ multiplex PCR was the method, and the copy in TCRdb shows in-frame clones only, minus some. The sample lists about 2.3 million clones, around 90% occurring once. What was sequenced was naive CD4+ T cells from PBMCs. Receptors were obtained from a man aged 18 to 30 in good health. Some clones in this sample may be carry-over from other donors' samples. The CDR3 runs from the conserved cysteine through the conserved F or W. The D gene is left open where the match is weak. Clone size, where shown, is once, few, many, or a class for clones that have expanded.

j_gene: TRBJ1-4; len: 16; d_gene: -; v_gene: TRBV5-5; abundance: -; CDR3nt: TGTGCCAGCAGCCCGACTTCAGGGGCCATTAATGAAAAACTGTTTTTT; CDR3aa: CASSPTSGAINEKLFF
j_gene: TRBJ2-1; len: 13; d_gene: -; v_gene: TRBV11-3; abundance: -; CDR3nt: TGTGCCAGCAGCTTGGGGGGAGACAATGAGCAGTTCTTC; CDR3aa: CASSLGGDNEQFF
j_gene: TRBJ2-1; len: 15; d_gene: TRBD1; v_gene: TRBV6-4; abundance: -; CDR3nt: TGTGCCAGCAGCCCTCAGGGGACAGCTGGCAATGAGCAGTTCTTC; CDR3aa: CASSPQGTAGNEQFF
j_gene: TRBJ2-7; len: 16; d_gene: TRBD1; v_gene: TRBV9; abundance: -; CDR3nt: TGTGCCAGCAGCGTAACCCCGGACAGGGCCCCCTACGAGCAGTACTTC; CDR3aa: CASSVTPDRAPYEQYF
j_gene: TRBJ2-2; len: 15; d_gene: -; v_gene: TRBV18; abundance: -; CDR3nt: TGTGCCAGCTCACCGCTCAGGGAGAACACCGGGGAGCTGTTTTTT; CDR3aa: CASSPLRENTGELFF
j_gene: TRBJ2-1; len: 14; d_gene: -; v_gene: TRBV7-2; abundance: once; CDR3nt: TGTGCCAGCAGCTCCCCAAGCTCCTACAATGAGCAGTTCTTC; CDR3aa: CASSSPSSYNEQFF
j_gene: TRBJ2-3; len: 14; d_gene: TRBD1; v_gene: TRBV28; abundance: -; CDR3nt: TGTGCCAGCAGTTCTTCAGGGGGCGCAGATACGCAGTATTTT; CDR3aa: CASSSSGGADTQYF
j_gene: TRBJ1-1; len: 14; d_gene: -; v_gene: TRBV5-1; abundance: few; CDR3nt: TGCGCCAGCAGCTTGATGGGGATGAACACTGAAGCTTTCTTT; CDR3aa: CASSLMGMNTEAFF
j_gene: TRBJ1-1; len: 18; d_gene: TRBD1; v_gene: TRBV18; abundance: -; CDR3nt: TGTGCCAGCTCACAAACAGGGGGCACCCCCCTGGGGAACACTGAAGCTTTCTTT; CDR3aa: CASSQTGGTPLGNTEAFF
j_gene: TRBJ1-2; len: 15; d_gene: -; v_gene: TRBV5-1; abundance: once; CDR3nt: TGCGCCAGCAGCTTGACTACGGGCGGGGGGAATGGCTACACCTTC; CDR3aa: CASSLTTGGGNGYTF
j_gene: TRBJ1-1; len: 13; d_gene: -; v_gene: TRBV9; abundance: -; CDR3nt: TGTGCCAGCAGCTACCAGGTGAACACTGAAGCTTTCTTT; CDR3aa: CASSYQVNTEAFF
j_gene: TRBJ1-1; len: 12; d_gene: -; v_gene: TRBV9; abundance: -; CDR3nt: TGTGCCAGCAGCGCTGGGGGGACTGAAGCTTTCTTT; CDR3aa: CASSAGGTEAFF
j_gene: TRBJ1-5; len: 14; d_gene: -; v_gene: TRBV19; abundance: -; CDR3nt: TGTGCCAGTAGTATTGGCGGGAGCAATCAGCCCCAGCATTTT; CDR3aa: CASSIGGSNQPQHF
j_gene: TRBJ1-2; len: 14; d_gene: -; v_gene: TRBV28; abundance: -; CDR3nt: TGTGCCAGCACAGGGTCTTTGGCTAACTATGGCTACACCTTC; CDR3aa: CASTGSLANYGYTF
j_gene: TRBJ2-1; len: 12; d_gene: -; v_gene: TRBV2; abundance: -; CDR3nt: TGTGCCAGCAGTCCGAGTAGGCAGGAGCAGTTCTTC; CDR3aa: CASSPSRQEQFF
j_gene: TRBJ1-1; len: 14; d_gene: -; v_gene: TRBV29-1; abundance: -; CDR3nt: TGCAGCGCCGGCATGGGGTCAGCGAACACTGAAGCTTTCTTT; CDR3aa: CSAGMGSANTEAFF
j_gene: TRBJ2-5; len: 14; d_gene: TRBD2; v_gene: TRBV7-7; abundance: -; CDR3nt: TGTGCCAGCAGCCCCGGGACTAGCGGGGAGACCCAGTACTTC; CDR3aa: CASSPGTSGETQYF
j_gene: TRBJ2-7; len: 14; d_gene: -; v_gene: TRBV19; abundance: once; CDR3nt: TGTGCCAGTAGTATTGGGCAGGGGGGCTACGAGCAGTACTTC; CDR3aa: CASSIGQGGYEQYF
j_gene: TRBJ1-4; len: 13; d_gene: -; v_gene: TRBV9; abundance: -; CDR3nt: TGTGCCAGCAGCCTCGGGGTAAATGAAAAACTGTTTTTT; CDR3aa: CASSLGVNEKLFF
j_gene: TRBJ2-1; len: 13; d_gene: -; v_gene: TRBV4-1; abundance: once; CDR3nt: TGCGCCAGCAGCCAAGTTAACATTAATGAGCAGTTCTTC; CDR3aa: CASSQVNINEQFF
j_gene: TRBJ1-2; len: 14; d_gene: TRBD1; v_gene: TRBV10-3; abundance: -; CDR3nt: TGTGCCATCAGGGGGACAGGCCTTTTCTATGGCTACACCTTC; CDR3aa: CAIRGTGLFYGYTF
j_gene: TRBJ2-3; len: 15; d_gene: TRBD2; v_gene: TRBV5-8; abundance: -; CDR3nt: TGTGTCTCCAGGCGGGGGATCTTCAGCACAGATACGCAGTATTTT; CDR3aa: CVSRRGIFSTDTQYF
j_gene: TRBJ2-2; len: 15; d_gene: TRBD2; v_gene: TRBV7-3; abundance: -; CDR3nt: TGTGCCAGCAGCTCCGCAGCGGGAGGGACCGGGGAGCTGTTTTTT; CDR3aa: CASSSAAGGTGELFF
j_gene: TRBJ2-7; len: 12; d_gene: -; v_gene: TRBV6-6; abundance: -; CDR3nt: TGTGCCAGCAGTCGACCGGGTGGCGAGCAGTACTTC; CDR3aa: CASSRPGGEQYF